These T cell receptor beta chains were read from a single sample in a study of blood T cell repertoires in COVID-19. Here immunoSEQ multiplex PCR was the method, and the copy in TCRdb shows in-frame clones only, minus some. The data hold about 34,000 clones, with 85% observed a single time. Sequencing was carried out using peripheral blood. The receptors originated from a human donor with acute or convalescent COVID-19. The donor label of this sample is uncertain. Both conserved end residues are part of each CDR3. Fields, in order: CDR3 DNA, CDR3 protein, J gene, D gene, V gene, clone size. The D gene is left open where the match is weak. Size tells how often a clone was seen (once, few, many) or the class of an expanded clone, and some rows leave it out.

CDR3 DNA: TGTGCCAGCAGTTACTCAGGCGGGAACACTGAAGCTTTCTTT; CDR3 protein: CASSYSGGNTEAFF; J gene: TRBJ1-1; D gene: NA; V gene: TRBV6-2/TRBV6-3; clone size: NA
CDR3 DNA: TGCGCCAGCAGCTACACCCCCAGGGTAGCGGGAGATACAGATACGCAGTATTTT; CDR3 protein: CASSYTPRVAGDTDTQYF; J gene: TRBJ2-3; D gene: TRBD2; V gene: TRBV4-1; clone size: NA
CDR3 DNA: TGTGCCAGCACCGGGGACTTCAATCAGCCCCAGCATTTT; CDR3 protein: CASTGDFNQPQHF; J gene: TRBJ1-5; D gene: NA; V gene: TRBV28; clone size: NA
CDR3 DNA: TGTGCCAGCACCTGGGGACAGGGGCGGGATGGCTACACCTTC; CDR3 protein: CASTWGQGRDGYTF; J gene: TRBJ1-2; D gene: TRBD1; V gene: TRBV6-5; clone size: NA
CDR3 DNA: TGTGCCAGCAGCCAAGTGGCCAGGGTAAAAGAGACCCAGTACTTC; CDR3 protein: CASSQVARVKETQYF; J gene: TRBJ2-5; D gene: NA; V gene: TRBV14; clone size: NA
CDR3 DNA: TGTGCCAGCAGCAGCGGGACAAAACTGTTTTTT; CDR3 protein: CASSSGTKLFF; J gene: TRBJ1-4; D gene: NA; V gene: TRBV9; clone size: few
CDR3 DNA: TGTGCCAGCAGTGACAATTCCGGGACAGGGGGAAATCAGCCCCAGCATTTT; CDR3 protein: CASSDNSGTGGNQPQHF; J gene: TRBJ1-5; D gene: TRBD1; V gene: TRBV25-1; clone size: NA
CDR3 DNA: TGTGCCAGCAGCTCCAAAGGACAGGGCGGCTATGGCTACACCTTC; CDR3 protein: CASSSKGQGGYGYTF; J gene: TRBJ1-2; D gene: TRBD1; V gene: TRBV5-4; clone size: NA
CDR3 DNA: TGTGCCAGCAGCTTAGAACAGGGCTACACCATATATTTT; CDR3 protein: CASSLEQGYTIYF; J gene: TRBJ1-3; D gene: NA; V gene: TRBV7-9; clone size: NA
CDR3 DNA: TGTGCCAGCAATGGCAGGAACCTCCCCGGGGGGCGTACTAATGAAAAACTGTTTTTT; CDR3 protein: CASNGRNLPGGRTNEKLFF; J gene: TRBJ1-4; D gene: NA; V gene: TRBV27; clone size: NA
CDR3 DNA: TGTGCCAGCAGTGAAGCGGGACAGGGGGTCTCACCCCTCCACTTT; CDR3 protein: CASSEAGQGVSPLHF; J gene: TRBJ1-6; D gene: TRBD1; V gene: TRBV6-1; clone size: NA
CDR3 DNA: TGTGCCAGCAGCCTCGACAGCCCCAGCGAGCAGTACTTC; CDR3 protein: CASSLDSPSEQYF; J gene: TRBJ2-7; D gene: NA; V gene: TRBV5-5; clone size: NA
CDR3 DNA: TGTGCCAGCAGCTTGAGGGGGGGGACTTATAATTCACCCCTCCACTTT; CDR3 protein: CASSLRGGTYNSPLHF; J gene: TRBJ1-6; D gene: NA; V gene: TRBV5-4; clone size: NA
CDR3 DNA: TGTGCCAGCAGGGGCGGGGGGGGTCTCACAGATACGCAGTATTTT; CDR3 protein: CASRGGGGLTDTQYF; J gene: TRBJ2-3; D gene: TRBD2; V gene: TRBV5-4; clone size: NA
CDR3 DNA: TGTGCCAGCAGCCCTGACACCCTTACCTATGGCTACACCTTC; CDR3 protein: CASSPDTLTYGYTF; J gene: TRBJ1-2; D gene: NA; V gene: TRBV11-3; clone size: NA
CDR3 DNA: TGTGCCAGCAGTTTCACCCGGTTCGATGAGCAGTTCTTC; CDR3 protein: CASSFTRFDEQFF; J gene: TRBJ2-1; D gene: NA; V gene: TRBV7-2; clone size: NA
CDR3 DNA: TGTGCCATCAGGGACAGGGAAAACTATGGCTACACCTTC; CDR3 protein: CAIRDRENYGYTF; J gene: TRBJ1-2; D gene: TRBD1; V gene: TRBV10-3; clone size: NA
CDR3 DNA: TGTGCCAGCAGCTTTCCCTACAGACCAGAGACCCAGTACTTC; CDR3 protein: CASSFPYRPETQYF; J gene: TRBJ2-5; D gene: NA; V gene: TRBV7-9; clone size: once
CDR3 DNA: TGTGCCACCCAGGACAGGGAGAACACTGAAGCTTTCTTT; CDR3 protein: CATQDRENTEAFF; J gene: TRBJ1-1; D gene: TRBD1; V gene: TRBV11-3; clone size: NA
CDR3 DNA: TGTGCCAGCAGACCTCAACACCCCTCAGGGTACAATGAGCAGTTCTTC; CDR3 protein: CASRPQHPSGYNEQFF; J gene: TRBJ2-1; D gene: NA; V gene: TRBV7-2; clone size: NA
CDR3 DNA: TGTGCCAGCAGAGCCGGACAGGGGGCGAGCGGCTACACCTTC; CDR3 protein: CASRAGQGASGYTF; J gene: TRBJ1-2; D gene: TRBD1; V gene: TRBV6-6; clone size: NA
CDR3 DNA: TGTGCCAGCACGAGGGACACTAAGGGCACTGAAGCTTTCTTT; CDR3 protein: CASTRDTKGTEAFF; J gene: TRBJ1-1; D gene: NA; V gene: TRBV5-5; clone size: once
CDR3 DNA: TGCAGCGCCACCGATTCCCCCGGTGATCAGCCCCAGCATTTT; CDR3 protein: CSATDSPGDQPQHF; J gene: TRBJ1-5; D gene: NA; V gene: TRBV29-1; clone size: NA
CDR3 DNA: TGTGCCAGCAGTTATGGGGAGACAGGGGAACAGCCCCAGCATTTT; CDR3 protein: CASSYGETGEQPQHF; J gene: TRBJ1-5; D gene: TRBD1; V gene: TRBV6-5; clone size: NA
CDR3 DNA: TGTGCCAGCAGTTCCGCCGGGACAGGGGGCAATCAGCCCCAGCATTTT; CDR3 protein: CASSSAGTGGNQPQHF; J gene: TRBJ1-5; D gene: TRBD1; V gene: TRBV6-6; clone size: once
CDR3 DNA: TGTGCCAGCAGCGGCCCGGGGGACGGCGATGAGCAGTTCTTC; CDR3 protein: CASSGPGDGDEQFF; J gene: TRBJ2-1; D gene: NA; V gene: TRBV21-1; clone size: NA
CDR3 DNA: TGTGCCAGCTCACCACCCCCATTGGGGGCGGATACGCAGTATTTT; CDR3 protein: CASSPPPLGADTQYF; J gene: TRBJ2-3; D gene: NA; V gene: TRBV18; clone size: NA
CDR3 DNA: TGCGCCAGCAGCCAAGATAGTCTGCGGCAGACTTTTAACTATGGCTACACCTTC; CDR3 protein: CASSQDSLRQTFNYGYTF; J gene: TRBJ1-2; D gene: NA; V gene: TRBV4-3; clone size: NA